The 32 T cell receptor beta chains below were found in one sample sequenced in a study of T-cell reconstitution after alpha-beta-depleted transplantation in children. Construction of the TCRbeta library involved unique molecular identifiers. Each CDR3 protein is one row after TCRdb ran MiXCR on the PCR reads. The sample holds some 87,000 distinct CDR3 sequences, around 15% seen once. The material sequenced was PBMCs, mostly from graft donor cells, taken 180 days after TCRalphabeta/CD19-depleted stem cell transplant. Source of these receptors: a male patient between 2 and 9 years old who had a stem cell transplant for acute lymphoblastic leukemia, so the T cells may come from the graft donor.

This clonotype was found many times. The CDR3 sequence is CASSFSLSRDEQFF. CDR3 sequence (DNA): TGTGCCAGCAGTTTTAGTCTCTCTAGGGATGAGCAGTTCTTC. The chain has TRBV6-5 and TRBJ2-1; D uncertain. The CDR3 length is 14 residues. The germline V and J ends were trimmed by 4 bases and 8 bases, with 15 bases remaining between them. Germline CDR1 MNHEY, CDR2 SVGAGI.

The DNA for the CDR3 is TGTGCCAGCAGCTTAGTGGGGGGGGACACCGGGGAGCTGTTTTTT. Translated, it gives CASSLVGGDTGELFF. This chain uses TRBV7-3 with TRBJ2-2; 7 bases are shared with TRBD2. CDR3 length: 15 amino acids. Per germline, CDR1 SGHTA and CDR2 FQGTGA. Unmatched junction bases numbered 3, after V lost 2 bases and J lost 3 bases.

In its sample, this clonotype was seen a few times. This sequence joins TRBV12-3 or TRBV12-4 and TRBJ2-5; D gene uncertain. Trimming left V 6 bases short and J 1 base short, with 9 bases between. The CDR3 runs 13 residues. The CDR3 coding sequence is TGTGCCAGCAGCTTAAGACCCCAAGAGACCCAGTACTTC. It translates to CASSLRPQETQYF.

The CDR3 loop is CAIRHGQDFTDTQYF. CDR3 coding DNA: TGTGCCATCCGTCATGGGCAGGACTTCACAGATACGCAGTATTTT. The rearrangement uses TRBV10-3 and TRBJ2-3; perhaps TRBD2 as D (5 bases). Germline assignment: CDR1 ENHRY and CDR2 SYGVKD. This CDR3 has 15 residues. V gave up 8 bases and J gave up 2 bases, with 17 bases separating them.

CDR3: CASSLRLEAAYNEQFF. The CDR3 bases are TGCGCCAGCAGCTTGCGGTTGGAAGCGGCGTACAATGAGCAGTTCTTC. This chain joins TRBV5-1 and TRBJ2-1, with D possibly matching TRBD2 (5 bases). Germline V lookup: CDR1 SGHRS, CDR2 YFSETQ. Trimming pared 1 base from V and 4 bases from J, leaving 15 bases between. CDR3 length: 16 residues. The full variable domain, rest sourced from reference TRBV5-1 and TRBJ2-1, is KAGVTQTPRYLIKTRGQQVTLSCSPISGHRSVSWYQQTPGQGLQFLFEYFSETQRNKGNFPGRFSGRQFSNSRSEMNVSTLELGDSALYLCASSLRLEAAYNEQFFGPGTRLTVL.

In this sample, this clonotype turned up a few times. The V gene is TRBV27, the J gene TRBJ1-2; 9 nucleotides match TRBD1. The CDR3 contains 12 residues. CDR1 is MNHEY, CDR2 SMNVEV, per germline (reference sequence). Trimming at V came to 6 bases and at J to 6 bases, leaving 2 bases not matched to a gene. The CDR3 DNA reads TGTGCCAGCAGACAGGGGGCGGATGGCTACACCTTC. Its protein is CASRQGADGYTF.

The CDR3 reads CSARGGDRTGAMRNTQYF. The CDR3 DNA reads TGCAGTGCTAGAGGGGGAGATAGGACAGGGGCGATGCGAAATACGCAGTATTTT. J is TRBJ2-3 and V is TRBV20-1, with TRBD1 matching 9 bases. With 1 base clipped from V and 7 bases from J, the junction kept 18 bases outside the gene matches. The germline CDR1 and CDR2 sequences are DFQATT and SNEGSKA (reference sequence). The CDR3 sequence is 18 residues long.

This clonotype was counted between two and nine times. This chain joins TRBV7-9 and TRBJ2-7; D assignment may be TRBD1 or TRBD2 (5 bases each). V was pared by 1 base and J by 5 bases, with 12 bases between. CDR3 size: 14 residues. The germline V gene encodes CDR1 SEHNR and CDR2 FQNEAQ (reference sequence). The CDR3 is CASSLGGARNEQYF. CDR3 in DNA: TGTGCCAGCAGCTTAGGAGGGGCGAGGAACGAGCAGTACTTC.

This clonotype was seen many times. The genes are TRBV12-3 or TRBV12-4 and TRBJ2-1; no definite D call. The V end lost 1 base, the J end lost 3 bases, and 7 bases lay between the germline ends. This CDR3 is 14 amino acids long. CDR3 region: CASSLGGLYNEQFF. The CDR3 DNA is TGTGCCAGCAGTTTAGGCGGCCTCTACAATGAGCAGTTCTTC.

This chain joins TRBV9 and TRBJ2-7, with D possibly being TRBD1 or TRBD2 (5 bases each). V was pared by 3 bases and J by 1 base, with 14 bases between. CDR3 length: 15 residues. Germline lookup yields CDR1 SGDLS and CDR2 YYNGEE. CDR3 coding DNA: TGTGCCAGCAGCGCCGGGACCCAAGGGTCCTACGAGCAGTACTTC. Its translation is CASSAGTQGSYEQYF.

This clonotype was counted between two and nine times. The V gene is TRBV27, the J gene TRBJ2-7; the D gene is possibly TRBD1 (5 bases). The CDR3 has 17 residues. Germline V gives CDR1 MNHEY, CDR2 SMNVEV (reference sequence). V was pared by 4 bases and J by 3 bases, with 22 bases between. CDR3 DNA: TGTGCCAGCAGTTCCTCCCTAGGGGCCCGACGGTACTACGAGCAGTACTTC. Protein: CASSSSLGARRYYEQYF.

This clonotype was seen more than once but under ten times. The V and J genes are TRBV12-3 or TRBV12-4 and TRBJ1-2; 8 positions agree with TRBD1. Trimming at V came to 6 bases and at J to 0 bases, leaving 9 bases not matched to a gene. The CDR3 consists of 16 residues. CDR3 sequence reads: CASSRRTGLTNYGYTF. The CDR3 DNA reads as TGTGCCAGCAGCCGACGGACAGGGCTGACTAACTATGGCTACACCTTC.

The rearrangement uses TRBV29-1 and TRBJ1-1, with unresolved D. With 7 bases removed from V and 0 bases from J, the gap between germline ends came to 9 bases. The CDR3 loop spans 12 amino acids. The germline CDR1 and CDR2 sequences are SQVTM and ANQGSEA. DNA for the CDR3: TGCAGCGGCACACCTCTGAACACTGAAGCTTTCTTT. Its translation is CSGTPLNTEAFF.

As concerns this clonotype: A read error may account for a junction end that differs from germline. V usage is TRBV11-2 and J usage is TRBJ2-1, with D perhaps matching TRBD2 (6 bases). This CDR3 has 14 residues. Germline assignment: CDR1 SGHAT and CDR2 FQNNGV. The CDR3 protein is CASSLILRGDEQSF. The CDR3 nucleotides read TGTGCCAGCAGCTTAATTCTGCGGGGTGATGAGCAGTCCTTC.

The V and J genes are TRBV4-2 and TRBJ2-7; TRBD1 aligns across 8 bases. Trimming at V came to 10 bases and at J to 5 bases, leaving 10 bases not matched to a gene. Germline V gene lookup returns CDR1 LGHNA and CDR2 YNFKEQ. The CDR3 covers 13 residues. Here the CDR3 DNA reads TGTGCCATGAGCCCAGGGGGCCGCAACGAGCAGTACTTC. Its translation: CAMSPGGRNEQYF.

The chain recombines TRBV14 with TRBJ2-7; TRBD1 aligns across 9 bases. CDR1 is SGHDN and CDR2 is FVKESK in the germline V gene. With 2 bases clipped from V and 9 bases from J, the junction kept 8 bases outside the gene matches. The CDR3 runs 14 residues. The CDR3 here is CASSQTGTGIRQYF. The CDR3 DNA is TGTGCCAGCAGCCAAACCGGGACAGGGATTAGGCAGTACTTC.

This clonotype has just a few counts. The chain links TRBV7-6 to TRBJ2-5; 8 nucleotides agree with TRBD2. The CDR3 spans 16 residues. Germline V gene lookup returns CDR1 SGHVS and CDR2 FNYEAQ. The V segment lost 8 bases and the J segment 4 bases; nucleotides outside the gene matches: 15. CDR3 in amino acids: CASGRSPGGPLETQYF. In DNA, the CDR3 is TGTGCCAGCGGCCGCAGCCCGGGGGGGCCTTTAGAGACCCAGTACTTC.

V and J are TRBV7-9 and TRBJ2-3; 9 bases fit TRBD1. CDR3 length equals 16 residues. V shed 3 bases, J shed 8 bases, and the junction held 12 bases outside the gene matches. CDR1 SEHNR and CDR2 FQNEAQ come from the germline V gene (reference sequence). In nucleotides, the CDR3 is TGTGCCAGCAGCTTCGGGACAGGGTACGAGTCCTCTACGCAGTATTTT. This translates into CASSFGTGYESSTQYF.

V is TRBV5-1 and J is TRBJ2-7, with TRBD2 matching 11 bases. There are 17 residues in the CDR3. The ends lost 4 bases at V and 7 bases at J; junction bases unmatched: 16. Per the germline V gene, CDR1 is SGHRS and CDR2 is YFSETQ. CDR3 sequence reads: CASSVGAGTSGSKEQYF. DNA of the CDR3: TGCGCCAGCAGCGTGGGGGCCGGGACTAGCGGCTCCAAAGAGCAGTACTTC.

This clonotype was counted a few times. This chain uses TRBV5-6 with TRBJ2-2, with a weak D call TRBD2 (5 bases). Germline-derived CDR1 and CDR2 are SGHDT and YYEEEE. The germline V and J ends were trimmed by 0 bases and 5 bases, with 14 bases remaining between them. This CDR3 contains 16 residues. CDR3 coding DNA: TGTGCCAGCAGCTTGGCGGGTGGAGGAAGGACCGGGGAGCTGTTTTTT. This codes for CASSLAGGGRTGELFF.

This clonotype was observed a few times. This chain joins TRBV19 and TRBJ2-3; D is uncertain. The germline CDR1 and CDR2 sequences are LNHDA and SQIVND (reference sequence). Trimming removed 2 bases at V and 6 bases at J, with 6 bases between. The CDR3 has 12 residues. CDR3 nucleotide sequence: TGTGCCAGTAGTATATCTCGTGATACGCAGTATTTT. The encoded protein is CASSISRDTQYF.

The CDR3 DNA sequence: TGTGCCAGCAGAGGACAGGGGGCACCGAACACTGAAGCTTTCTTT. Translating gives CASRGQGAPNTEAFF. V and J are TRBV5-4 and TRBJ1-1, with 11 positions matching TRBD1. The CDR3 is 15 residues long. After removal of 5 bases from V and 1 base from J, the junction contained 4 bases not matched to a gene. Germline lookup yields CDR1 SGHNT and CDR2 YYREEE (reference sequence). Based on the CDR3 plus reference TRBV5-4 and TRBJ1-1, the full variable domain is ETGVTQSPTHLIKTRGQQVTLRCSSQSGHNTVSWYQQALGQGPQFIFQYYREEENGRGNFPPRFSGLQFPNYSSELNVNALELDDSALYLCASRGQGAPNTEAFFGQGTRLTVV.

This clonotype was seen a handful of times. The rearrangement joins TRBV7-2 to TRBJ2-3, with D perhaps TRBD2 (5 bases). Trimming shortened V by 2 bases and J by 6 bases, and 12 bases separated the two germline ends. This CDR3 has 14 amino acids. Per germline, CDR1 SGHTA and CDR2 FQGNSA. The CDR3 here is CASSLFISADTQYF. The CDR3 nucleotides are TGTGCCAGCAGCTTATTCATTAGCGCCGATACGCAGTATTTT.

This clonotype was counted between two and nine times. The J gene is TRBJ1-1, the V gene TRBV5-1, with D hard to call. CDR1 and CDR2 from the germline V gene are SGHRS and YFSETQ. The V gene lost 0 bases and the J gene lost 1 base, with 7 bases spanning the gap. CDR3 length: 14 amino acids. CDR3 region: CASSLVGSNTEAFF. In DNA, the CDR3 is TGCGCCAGCAGCTTGGTTGGTTCGAACACTGAAGCTTTCTTT.

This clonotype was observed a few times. In DNA, the CDR3 is TGTGCCAGCAGCCAAGTCTTAGACTCTGGGGCCAACGTCCTGACTTTC. This gives the protein CASSQVLDSGANVLTF. The rearrangement joins TRBV3-1 to TRBJ2-6; no clear D. V lost 1 base to trimming and J lost 0 bases, with 7 bases between them. The CDR3 runs to 16 residues. Per germline, CDR1 LGHDT and CDR2 YNNKEL (reference sequence).

The CDR3 spells CASSLDSGDYEQYF. DNA for the CDR3: TGCGCCAGCAGCTTGGATTCAGGGGACTACGAGCAGTACTTC. The chain recombines TRBV5-1 with TRBJ2-7; D might be TRBD1 (6 bases). The CDR3 has 14 residues. Germline lookup yields CDR1 SGHRS and CDR2 YFSETQ. V was trimmed by 0 bases and J by 3 bases, leaving 10 bases between them.

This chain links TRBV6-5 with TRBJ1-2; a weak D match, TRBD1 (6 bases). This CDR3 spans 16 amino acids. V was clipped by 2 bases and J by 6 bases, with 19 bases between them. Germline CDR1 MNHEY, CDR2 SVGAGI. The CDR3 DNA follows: TGTGCCAGCAGTTACCGGGGGGGCGGCAGGGTTGATGGCTACACCTTC. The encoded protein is CASSYRGGGRVDGYTF.

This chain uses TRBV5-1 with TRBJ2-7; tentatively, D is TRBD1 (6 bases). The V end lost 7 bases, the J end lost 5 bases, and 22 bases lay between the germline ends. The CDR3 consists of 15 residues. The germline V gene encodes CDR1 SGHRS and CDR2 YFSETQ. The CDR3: CASSGEITGIDEQYF. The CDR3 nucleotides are TGCGCCAGCTCGGGCGAAATTACAGGGATCGACGAGCAGTACTTC.

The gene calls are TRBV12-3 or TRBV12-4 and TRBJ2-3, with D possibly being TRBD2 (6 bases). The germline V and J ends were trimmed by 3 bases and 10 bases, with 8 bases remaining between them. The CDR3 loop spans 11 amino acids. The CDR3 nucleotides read TGTGCCAGCAGTTTTGGAGGGGCGCAGTATTTT. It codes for CASSFGGAQYF.

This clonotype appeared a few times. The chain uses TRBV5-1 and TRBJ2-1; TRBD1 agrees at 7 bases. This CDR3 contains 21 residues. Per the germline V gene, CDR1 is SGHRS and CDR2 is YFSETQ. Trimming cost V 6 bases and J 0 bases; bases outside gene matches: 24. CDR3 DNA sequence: TGCGCCAGCACGAAAAGTGGGAGACAGGGCCGTTTTTTCGTCTCCTACAATGAGCAGTTCTTC. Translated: CASTKSGRQGRFFVSYNEQFF.

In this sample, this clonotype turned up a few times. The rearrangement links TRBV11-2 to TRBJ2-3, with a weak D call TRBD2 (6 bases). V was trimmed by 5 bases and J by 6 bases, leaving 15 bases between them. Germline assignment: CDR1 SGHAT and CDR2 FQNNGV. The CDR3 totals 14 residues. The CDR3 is CASSLLAGSDTQYF. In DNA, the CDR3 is TGTGCCAGCAGCCTACTAGCAGGTTCCGATACGCAGTATTTT.

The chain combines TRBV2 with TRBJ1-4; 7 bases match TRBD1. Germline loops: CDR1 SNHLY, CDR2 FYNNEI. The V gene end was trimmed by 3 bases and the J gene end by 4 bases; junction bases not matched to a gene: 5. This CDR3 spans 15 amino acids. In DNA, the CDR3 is TGTGCCAGCAGTGATACGGGACAGAATAATGAAAAACTGTTTTTT. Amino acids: CASSDTGQNNEKLFF.